This T cell receptor (beta chain) was identified during a study of cytomegalovirus exposure and HLA in healthy donors. While the first cohort had around 700 subjects, the donors belonged to the separate validation cohort of more than 95 subjects. Only in-frame clones appear in the TCRdb table, and some are missing; sequencing was by immunoSEQ multiplex PCR. The sample consists of around 170,000 clones, 70% to 90% of them appearing once. Study outcomes and limitations: Subsequent analysis found a tendency for first-cohort TCR clusters to co-occur within the 110 or so validation repertoires. It was 150 to 200 TCR beta chains that were listed as cytomegalovirus-associated. Using the classifier, cytomegalovirus status was reportedly diagnosed with high specificity and sensitivity.

The junction had 7 bases not matched to a gene; V was cut back by 3 bases and J by 0 bases. There are 17 residues in the CDR3. Per the germline V gene, CDR1 is LNHDA and CDR2 is SQIVND (reference sequence). With respect to this clone: Its target is not known.

This rearrangement joins TRBV19 to TRBJ2-4; 8 bases are shared with TRBD1. Sequenced: PBMCs. The clonotype was recovered from a man younger than 35 in good health and CMV-seronegative. The CDR3, as DNA: TGTGCCAGTAGTATTTGGCAGGGGGCAGGAGCCAAAAACATTCAGTACTTC. Translation gives CASSIWQGAGAKNIQYF.